These T cell receptor beta chains were read from a single sample in a study of PD-1 blockade in classical Hodgkin lymphoma. The assay was immunoSEQ multiplex PCR, and TCRdb's table has in-frame clones only and misses some. The top ten clones hold less than 25% of a sample with 8,000 or so clones, about 86% of them seen once. Sample: CD8+ T cells from blood, taken at baseline. The receptors derive from a human donor with classical Hodgkin lymphoma. CDR3s include the opening cysteine and the closing phenylalanine or tryptophan. A D gene is named only where the DNA matches it firmly. Part of the rows lack a size; the others show once, few, many or a class for expanded clones.

TRBV19	.	TRBJ1-2	.	CASRPSGGYGYTF	TGTGCCAGTAGACCTTCGGGGGGCTATGGCTACACCTTC
TRBV7-2	.	TRBJ2-3	.	CASSSQTEITDTQYF	TGTGCCAGCAGCTCTCAGACAGAAATTACAGATACGCAGTATTTT
TRBV11-2	.	TRBJ1-6	.	CASSLEYDNSPLHF	TGTGCCAGCAGCTTAGAGTATGATAATTCACCCCTCCACTTT
TRBV4-1	.	TRBJ2-2	.	CASSQGSLTGELFF	TGCGCCAGCAGCCAAGGATCTCTCACCGGGGAGCTGTTTTTT
TRBV27	.	TRBJ1-5	.	CASGWGSRQPQHF	TGTGCCAGCGGTTGGGGGAGCCGGCAGCCCCAGCATTTT
TRBV6-5	TRBD1	TRBJ2-7	few	CASSYRTGSLYEQYF	TGTGCCAGCAGTTACCGGACAGGGTCCCTCTACGAGCAGTACTTC
TRBV6-1	TRBD2	TRBJ2-1	.	CASSAGVGGRTNNEQFF	TGTGCCAGCAGTGCCGGAGTGGGAGGGCGGACCAACAATGAGCAGTTCTTC
TRBV19	TRBD2	TRBJ2-2	.	CATSLTSHTGELFF	TGTGCCACCAGTCTGACTAGCCACACCGGGGAGCTGTTTTTT
TRBV13	TRBD1	TRBJ2-7	.	CASSPGQGWYEQYF	TGTGCCAGCAGCCCGGGACAGGGGTGGTACGAGCAGTACTTC
TRBV29-1	TRBD1	TRBJ2-7	.	CSVLTGVSEQYF	TGCAGCGTTCTGACAGGGGTTTCCGAGCAGTACTTC
TRBV28	.	TRBJ1-5	.	CASSLPRLSNQPQHF	TGTGCCAGCAGTTTACCACGCTTGAGCAATCAGCCCCAGCATTTT
TRBV28	TRBD1	TRBJ1-6	.	CASSFPGQGNSPLHF	TGTGCCAGCAGTTTCCCGGGACAGGGAAATTCACCCCTCCACTTT
TRBV7-8	TRBD2	TRBJ2-3	.	CASSRTSGYTDTQYF	TGTGCCAGCAGCCGGACTAGCGGGTACACAGATACGCAGTATTTT
TRBV28	.	TRBJ2-5	.	CASSLRRVQTETQYF	TGTGCCAGCAGTTTAAGGAGGGTGCAAACGGAGACCCAGTACTTC
TRBV28	.	TRBJ2-2	.	CASMGDDFGELFF	TGTGCCAGCATGGGGGATGACTTCGGGGAGCTGTTTTTT
TRBV6-1	.	TRBJ1-5	medium-sized	CASSEAEDQPQHF	TGTGCCAGCAGTGAAGCAGAGGATCAGCCCCAGCATTTT